These 21 T cell receptor beta chains share one sample of origin, sequenced in a study of shared clonotypes between healthy human individuals. Terminally differentiated effector memory CD45RA+ cells were excluded by CCR7 positive selection of CD45RO-negative cells. Repertoires were generated with immunoSEQ multiplex PCR, while TCRdb's copy carries only in-frame clones and drops some. This sample carries around 550,000 clones, 85% to 95% of them seen once, and the ten largest clones take approximately 0.11%. The sample consisted of naive CD8+ T cells sorted from blood. These receptors all come from a woman aged 25 to 39 in good health.

The V and J genes are TRBV30 and TRBJ2-1, with D unresolved. Germline V gives CDR1 GTSNPN, CDR2 SVGIG (reference sequence). This CDR3 is built from 11 residues. Trimming shortened V by 0 bases and J by 8 bases, and 5 bases separated the two germline ends. The CDR3 region has the DNA TGTGCCTGGAGTGTACTCTATGAGCAGTTCTTC. Translation: CAWSVLYEQFF.

The chain carries TRBV30 and TRBJ2-3; 7 nucleotides align to TRBD2. The CDR3 totals 13 residues. Germline V gene data show CDR1 as GTSNPN and CDR2 as SVGIG (reference sequence). V gave up 2 bases and J gave up 2 bases; unmatched junction bases: 1. The CDR3 loop is CAWSSGTTDTQYF. CDR3 nucleotides: TGTGCCTGGAGTAGCGGGACCACAGATACGCAGTATTTT.

J is TRBJ1-5 and V is TRBV27; weak D call: TRBD1 (5 bases). Germline V gene sequence: CDR1 MNHEY, CDR2 SMNVEV (reference sequence). V was clipped by 5 bases and J by 7 bases, with 15 bases between them. The CDR3 length is 14 residues. The CDR3 is CASSMTRGGQPQHF. The CDR3 DNA reads TGTGCCAGCAGTATGACAAGGGGAGGCCAGCCCCAGCATTTT.

This chain's CDR3 is CASSLGGLFGNQPQHF. The CDR3 region has the DNA TGTGCCAGCTCTTTGGGCGGGCTTTTCGGCAATCAGCCCCAGCATTTT. V gene TRBV28 combines with J gene TRBJ1-5; D unclear. The CDR3 contains 16 residues. V was trimmed by 8 bases and J by 2 bases, leaving 19 bases between them. Germline CDR1 MDHEN, CDR2 SYDVKM. Combining the CDR3 with reference TRBV28 and TRBJ1-5 gives the whole variable domain DVKVTQSSRYLVKRTGEKVFLECVQDMDHENMFWYRQDPGLGLRLIYFSYDVKMKEKGDIPEGYSVSREKKERFSLILESASTNQTSMYLCASSLGGLFGNQPQHFGDGTRLSIL.

The rearrangement joins TRBV5-4 to TRBJ2-1; 9 nucleotides match TRBD2. The CDR3 covers 15 residues. Germline-derived CDR1 and CDR2 are SGHNT and YYREEE (reference sequence). After removal of 0 bases from V and 6 bases from J, the junction contained 4 bases not matched to a gene. CDR3 DNA sequence: TGTGCCAGCAGCTTGGGCGGGAGGGCCACCAATGAGCAGTTCTTC. Amino acids: CASSLGGRATNEQFF. Full variable domain (missing parts from reference TRBV5-4 and TRBJ2-1): ETGVTQSPTHLIKTRGQQVTLRCSSQSGHNTVSWYQQALGQGPQFIFQYYREEENGRGNFPPRFSGLQFPNYSSELNVNALELDDSALYLCASSLGGRATNEQFFGPGTRLTVL.

The V gene is TRBV9, the J gene TRBJ1-2, with 7 bases fitting TRBD1. CDR1 and CDR2 (germline): SGDLS, YYNGEE. This CDR3 has 15 amino acids. The junction had 12 bases not matched to a gene; V was cut back by 2 bases and J by 8 bases. CDR3 bases: TGTGCCAGCAGCGTCCCAGACAGGGCCTTAAGCGGCTACACCTTC. Encoded protein: CASSVPDRALSGYTF.

The V gene is TRBV27, the J gene TRBJ2-7; D gene uncertain. CDR3 length equals 13 residues. Trimming removed 8 bases at V and 3 bases at J, with 14 bases between. The germline V gene has CDR1 MNHEY and CDR2 SMNVEV (reference sequence). For the CDR3, the DNA is TGTGCCAGCTCCGTCTGGGGTGGCTACGAGCAGTACTTC. Encoded protein: CASSVWGGYEQYF.

The V gene is TRBV5-4, the J gene TRBJ2-7; D is possibly TRBD1 (6 bases). The CDR3 is 13 residues long. V dropped 6 bases and J dropped 3 bases, with 13 bases sitting between them. Germline lookup yields CDR1 SGHNT and CDR2 YYREEE (reference sequence). The CDR3 sequence: CASIDADSYEQYF. The CDR3 DNA is TGTGCCAGCATCGACGCGGACAGCTACGAGCAGTACTTC.

The rearrangement uses TRBV5-6 and TRBJ2-5, with D tentatively TRBD2 (5 bases). V lost 0 bases and J 5 bases, leaving 8 bases between the germline ends. The CDR3 is 13 amino acids. Germline CDR1 SGHDT, CDR2 YYEEEE. The CDR3 sequence: CASSLERDETQYF. The CDR3 DNA sequence: TGTGCCAGCAGCTTGGAGAGGGATGAGACCCAGTACTTC.

This rearrangement joins TRBV27 to TRBJ1-1; no firm D call. Germline V lookup: CDR1 MNHEY, CDR2 SMNVEV (reference sequence). Trimming pared 6 bases from V and 1 base from J, leaving 15 bases between. This CDR3 spans 15 amino acids. The CDR3 DNA is TGTGCCAGCAGCACCCTGGTAAGGTCGAACACTGAAGCTTTCTTT. It codes for CASSTLVRSNTEAFF.

The chain recombines TRBV2 with TRBJ2-1; TRBD1 might be the D (6 bases). The germline V gene encodes CDR1 SNHLY and CDR2 FYNNEI. Trimming cost V 5 bases and J 10 bases, with 12 bases left between them. The CDR3 is made up of 12 amino acids. This CDR3 is CASSFRTAEQFF. The CDR3 DNA is TGTGCCAGCAGTTTCCGGACAGCCGAGCAGTTCTTC.

The chain has TRBV28 and TRBJ2-3, with 7 bases matching TRBD2. The CDR3 loop spans 18 amino acids. The germline V gene encodes CDR1 MDHEN and CDR2 SYDVKM. Losses at the gene ends were 1 base for V and 0 bases for J; bases not matched to a gene: 10. The CDR3 DNA reads as TGTGCCAGCAGTTTATTTCTGCGGGGGATTACTAGCACAGATACGCAGTATTTT. Protein product: CASSLFLRGITSTDTQYF.

V is TRBV6-6 and J is TRBJ2-1; D call uncertain. CDR3 length: 13 residues. Germline CDR1 MNHNY, CDR2 SVGAGI (reference sequence). Trimming took off 0 bases at V and 7 bases at J, with 7 bases between the two ends. The CDR3 DNA sequence: TGTGCCAGCAGTTACTCGTTAGAAAATGAGCAGTTCTTC. Translation: CASSYSLENEQFF.

This sequence joins TRBV7-6 and TRBJ2-2, with TRBD2 matching over 10 bases. The CDR3 has 15 amino acids. Per the germline V gene, CDR1 is SGHVS and CDR2 is FNYEAQ. V was pared by 2 bases and J by 5 bases, with 2 bases of the junction left unmatched. The DNA for the CDR3 is TGTGCCAGCAGCTTATTTAGCGGGAGGACCGGGGAGCTGTTTTTT. It translates to CASSLFSGRTGELFF.

The rearrangement uses TRBV6-5 and TRBJ1-5; D is unclear. The CDR3 has 10 residues. The germline gives CDR1 MNHEY, CDR2 SVGAGI. V was shortened by 10 bases and J by 4 bases, with 5 bases between the two germline ends. CDR3 residues: CATANQPQHF. The CDR3 DNA is TGTGCCACCGCAAATCAGCCCCAGCATTTT.

The count of this clone is one. The rearrangement links TRBV27 to TRBJ2-7; tentative D call: TRBD1 (6 bases). V lost 5 bases, J lost 5 bases, and 19 bases lay in between. Germline V CDR1 and CDR2: MNHEY, SMNVEV (reference sequence). The CDR3 loop spans 15 amino acids. The CDR3: CASSPIDRPRDEQYF. The DNA for the CDR3 is TGTGCCAGCAGTCCGATTGACAGGCCCCGAGACGAGCAGTACTTC.

CDR3 in DNA: TGTGCCAGCAGTGAAGGCCAGAACGAGCAGTACTTC. Translated, it gives CASSEGQNEQYF. The J gene is TRBJ2-5, the V gene TRBV2, with unresolved D. The J call may not be correct, given that the DNA end is closer to TRBJ2-7. This CDR3 has 12 residues. CDR1 is SNHLY and CDR2 is FYNNEI in the germline V gene.

The chain is built from TRBV2 and TRBJ1-3; D is possibly TRBD1 (5 bases). In germline, CDR1 is SNHLY, CDR2 FYNNEI. The CDR3 runs 14 residues. V lost 3 bases and J lost 3, with 9 bases in between. The CDR3: CASSDREIGNTIYF. Written as DNA, the CDR3 is TGTGCCAGCAGTGACAGGGAGATTGGAAACACCATATATTTT. Using reference TRBV2 and TRBJ1-3 for the parts outside the CDR3, the full variable domain is EPEVTQTPSHQVTQMGQEVILRCVPISNHLYFYWYRQILGQKVEFLVSFYNNEISEKSEIFDDQFSVERPDGSNFTLKIRSTKLEDSAMYFCASSDREIGNTIYFGEGSWLTVV.

The rearrangement links TRBV27 to TRBJ2-7; D may be TRBD2 (6 bases). Trimming cost V 6 bases and J 2 bases, with 14 bases left between them. Germline V gene sequence: CDR1 MNHEY, CDR2 SMNVEV (reference sequence). The CDR3 length is 14 residues. CDR3 sequence (DNA): TGTGCCAGCAGCCCCAGGACTATCCCCTACGAGCAGTACTTC. Translated: CASSPRTIPYEQYF.

The V and J genes are TRBV27 and TRBJ2-7; no clear D gene. The CDR3 runs to 12 residues. Per germline, CDR1 MNHEY and CDR2 SMNVEV (reference sequence). The V end was cut by 10 bases, the J end by 3 bases, with 13 bases between. The CDR3, as DNA: TGTGCCACCGGACCAACCTTCTACGAGCAGTACTTC. Its translation: CATGPTFYEQYF.

V usage is TRBV13 and J usage is TRBJ2-7; no firm D call. V dropped 3 bases and J dropped 1 base, with 7 bases sitting between them. Germline-derived CDR1 and CDR2 are PRHDT and FYEKMQ (reference sequence). This CDR3 is built from 13 residues. The CDR3 sequence: CASSLSLSYEQYF. CDR3 DNA sequence: TGTGCCAGCAGCTTGTCTCTATCCTACGAGCAGTACTTC.